This entry describes one TCR beta chain. This sample is part of a study of blood T cell repertoires in COVID-19. Looking at the study overall: The United States, Italy and Spain supplied acute and convalescent COVID-19 samples.

In the source study's methods: Amplification of reference gene primers provided the estimated nucleated cell counts. Clones were read by immunoSEQ multiplex PCR, and TCRdb kept only the in-frame ones, dropping some. Clone size and V and J calls were adopted from that table, with D and trimming inferred from the DNA. The sample contains some 140,000 clones, approximately 84% of which appear only once. V was cut by 3 bases and J by 6 bases, with 23 bases left in between. The CDR3 extends over 17 amino acids. Per germline, CDR1 MNHEY and CDR2 SMNVEV (reference sequence). The sequenced sample was peripheral blood. This chain connects TRBV27 to TRBJ1-2; perhaps TRBD1 as D (6 bases). The sequence was collected from a human donor in a cohort sampled during active COVID-19. CDR3 region: CASSFRRGASWSDGYTF. CDR3 nucleotide sequence: TGTGCCAGCAGTTTTCGTCGGGGGGCCTCCTGGTCCGATGGCTACACCTTC.